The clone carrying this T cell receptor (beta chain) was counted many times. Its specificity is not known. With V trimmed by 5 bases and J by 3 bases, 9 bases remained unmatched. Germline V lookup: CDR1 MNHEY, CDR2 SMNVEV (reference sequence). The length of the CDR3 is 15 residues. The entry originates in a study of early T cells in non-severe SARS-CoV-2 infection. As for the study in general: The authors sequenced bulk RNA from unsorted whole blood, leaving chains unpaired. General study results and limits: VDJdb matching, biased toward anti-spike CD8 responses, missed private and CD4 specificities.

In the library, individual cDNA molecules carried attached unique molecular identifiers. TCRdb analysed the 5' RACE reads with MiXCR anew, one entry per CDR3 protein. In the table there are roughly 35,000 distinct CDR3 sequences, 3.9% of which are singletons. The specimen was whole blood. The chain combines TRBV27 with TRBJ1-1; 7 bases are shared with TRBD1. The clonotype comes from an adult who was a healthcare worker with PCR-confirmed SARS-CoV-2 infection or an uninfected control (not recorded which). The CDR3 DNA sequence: TGTGCCAGCAGTGGGACAGCGTCTGGGGACACTGAAGCTTTCTTT. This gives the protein CASSGTASGDTEAFF.